A selection of T cell receptor beta chains follows, all from one sample in a study of memory CD4+ T cells and cytomegalovirus serostatus. Repertoires were generated with immunoSEQ multiplex PCR, while TCRdb's copy carries only in-frame clones and drops some. The sample has tens of thousands of clones, 60% to 80% seen once; the top ten hold 1%. The sample consisted of memory CD4+ T cells from blood. Source of these receptors: an adult in good health and CMV-seronegative. Both conserved end residues are part of each CDR3. A D gene is named only where the DNA matches it firmly. The size entry is marked missing in some rows and otherwise reads once, few, many or a size class.

>TRBJ1-5|NA|NA|TRBV30
CAWAAGVYNQPQHF
TGTGCCTGGGCCGCGGGAGTTTACAATCAGCCCCAGCATTTT
>TRBJ2-3|NA|NA|TRBV5-1
CASSLGGLKDTQYF
TGCGCCAGCAGCTTGGGCGGATTAAAGGATACGCAGTATTTT
>TRBJ1-1|NA|NA|TRBV18
CASSTYGSIENTEAFF
TGTGCCAGCTCAACCTACGGAAGTATAGAGAACACTGAAGCTTTCTTT
>TRBJ1-2|few|NA|TRBV13
CASSTTGADYGYTF
TGTGCCAGCAGCACCACGGGGGCGGACTATGGCTACACCTTC
>TRBJ1-1|NA|NA|TRBV29-1
CSVGQTTEAFF
TGCAGCGTTGGACAGACCACTGAAGCTTTCTTT
>TRBJ2-7|NA|TRBD1|TRBV28
CASSDIQGAYEQYF
TGTGCCAGCAGTGATATACAGGGGGCTTACGAGCAGTACTTC
>TRBJ2-2|NA|NA|TRBV11-3
CASSGSANTGELFF
TGTGCCAGCAGTGGGTCAGCCAACACCGGGGAGCTGTTTTTT
>TRBJ2-7|NA|NA|TRBV12-5
CASGLVRLAHSYEQYF
TGTGCTAGTGGTTTGGTACGGCTAGCCCACTCCTACGAGCAGTACTTC
>TRBJ2-3|NA|TRBD1|TRBV27
CASSRRTGITDTQYF
TGTGCCAGCAGTCGTAGGACAGGTATAACAGATACGCAGTATTTT
>TRBJ1-3|NA|NA|TRBV5-1
CASSIGVGNTIYF
TGCGCCAGCAGTATAGGGGTCGGAAACACCATATATTTT
>TRBJ2-7|NA|TRBD1|TRBV9
CASSEGQVVSEQYF
TGTGCCAGCAGCGAGGGACAGGTGGTATCCGAGCAGTACTTC
>TRBJ2-2|NA|TRBD2|TRBV7-2
CASLTPGLAVTGELFF
TGTGCCAGTCTCACCCCGGGACTAGCGGTGACCGGGGAGCTGTTTTTT
>TRBJ2-1|NA|TRBD2|TRBV7-2
CASSKLAGGSYNEQFF
TGTGCCAGCAGCAAGCTAGCGGGAGGATCCTACAATGAGCAGTTCTTC
>TRBJ2-7|NA|TRBD2|TRBV6-5
CASRPTSGSIKQYF
TGTGCCAGCAGGCCTACTAGCGGGTCTATCAAGCAGTACTTC
>TRBJ1-3|NA|NA|TRBV27
CASSPSAGNTIYF
TGTGCCAGCAGTCCCTCCGCTGGAAACACCATATATTTT
>TRBJ2-7|NA|NA|TRBV19
CASSIDPIDGNYEQYF
TGTGCCAGTAGTATAGATCCTATCGACGGAAACTACGAGCAGTACTTC